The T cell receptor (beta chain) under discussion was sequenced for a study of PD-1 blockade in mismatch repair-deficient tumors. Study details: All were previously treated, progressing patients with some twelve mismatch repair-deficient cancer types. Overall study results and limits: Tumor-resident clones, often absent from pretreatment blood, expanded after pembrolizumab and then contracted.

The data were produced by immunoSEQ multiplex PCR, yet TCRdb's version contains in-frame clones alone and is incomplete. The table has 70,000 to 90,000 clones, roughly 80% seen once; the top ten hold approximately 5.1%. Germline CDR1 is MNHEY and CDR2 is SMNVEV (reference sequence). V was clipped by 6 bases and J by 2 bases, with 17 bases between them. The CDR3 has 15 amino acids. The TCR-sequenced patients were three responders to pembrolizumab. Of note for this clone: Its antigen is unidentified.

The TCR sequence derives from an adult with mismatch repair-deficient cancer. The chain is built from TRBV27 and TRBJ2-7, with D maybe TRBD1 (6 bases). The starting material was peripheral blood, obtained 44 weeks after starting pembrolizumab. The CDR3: CASRINRVTAYEQYF. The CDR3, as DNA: TGTGCCAGCAGGATTAACAGGGTTACCGCCTACGAGCAGTACTTC.